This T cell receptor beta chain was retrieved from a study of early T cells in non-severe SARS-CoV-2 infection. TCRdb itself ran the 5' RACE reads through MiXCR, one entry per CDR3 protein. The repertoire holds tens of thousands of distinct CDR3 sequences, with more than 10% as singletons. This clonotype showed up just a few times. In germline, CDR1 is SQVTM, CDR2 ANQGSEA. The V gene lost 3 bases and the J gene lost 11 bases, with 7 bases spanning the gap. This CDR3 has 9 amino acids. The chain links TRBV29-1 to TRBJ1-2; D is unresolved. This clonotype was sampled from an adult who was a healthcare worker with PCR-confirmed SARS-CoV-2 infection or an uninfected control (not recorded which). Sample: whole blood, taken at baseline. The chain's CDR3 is CSVDPGYTF. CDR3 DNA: TGCAGCGTTGACCCGGGTTACACCTTC.